The clone carrying this T cell receptor beta chain has only a few counts. A single record per CDR3 protein comes from TCRdb applying MiXCR to the RACE reads. The sample lists around 300,000 distinct CDR3 sequences; around 5.5% were seen once. Time point here: pre-sensitization, week 0. Treatment defined: therapeutic diphenylcyclopropenone sensitization with weekly scalp DPC. Unfractionated whole blood yielded the extracted total RNA. This entry is derived from a study of human T cells and chemical hapten exposure. Trimming took 5 bases from V and 2 from J, leaving 13 bases between them. Germline V lookup: CDR1 SGHTA, CDR2 FQGNSA. The CDR3 is 15 residues long.

The V call is TRBV7-2, the J call TRBJ2-1; D uncertain. This specimen was whole blood, taken in connection with sensitization to the hapten diphenylcyclopropenone (DPC). The receptor comes from a woman between 18 and 29 years old with alopecia areata. Some clones in this sample may be carry-over from other donors' samples. The CDR3 loop is CASSPPPPAYNEQFF. CDR3 in DNA: TGTGCCAGCAGCCCCCCCCCACCGGCCTACAATGAGCAGTTCTTC.